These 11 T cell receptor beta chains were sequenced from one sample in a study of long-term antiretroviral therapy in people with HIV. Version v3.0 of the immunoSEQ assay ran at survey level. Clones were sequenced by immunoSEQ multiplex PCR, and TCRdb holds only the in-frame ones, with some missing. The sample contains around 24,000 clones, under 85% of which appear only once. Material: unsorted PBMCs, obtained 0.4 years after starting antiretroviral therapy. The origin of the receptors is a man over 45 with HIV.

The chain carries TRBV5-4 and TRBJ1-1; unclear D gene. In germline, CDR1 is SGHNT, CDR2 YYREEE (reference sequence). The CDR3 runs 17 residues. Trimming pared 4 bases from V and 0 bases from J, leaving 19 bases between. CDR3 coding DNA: TGTGCCAGCAGCCATCAGCAGCCTGGATGGATGAACACTGAAGCTTTCTTT. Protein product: CASSHQQPGWMNTEAFF. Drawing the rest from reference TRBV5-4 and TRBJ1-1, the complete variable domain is ETGVTQSPTHLIKTRGQQVTLRCSSQSGHNTVSWYQQALGQGPQFIFQYYREEENGRGNFPPRFSGLQFPNYSSELNVNALELDDSALYLCASSHQQPGWMNTEAFFGQGTRLTVV.

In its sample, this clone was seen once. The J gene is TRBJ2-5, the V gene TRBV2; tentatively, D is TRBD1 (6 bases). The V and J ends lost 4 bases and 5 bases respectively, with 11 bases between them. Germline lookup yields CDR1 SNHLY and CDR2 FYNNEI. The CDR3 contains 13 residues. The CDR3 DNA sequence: TGTGCCAGCAGTGGGGACATCGTGGAGACCCAGTACTTC. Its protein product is CASSGDIVETQYF.

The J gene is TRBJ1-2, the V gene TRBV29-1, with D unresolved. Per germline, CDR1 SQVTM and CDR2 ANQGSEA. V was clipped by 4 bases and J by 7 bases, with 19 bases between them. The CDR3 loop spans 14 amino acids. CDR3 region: CSVASRRSSGGYTF. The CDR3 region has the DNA TGCAGCGTTGCGTCCAGAAGAAGCTCTGGTGGCTACACCTTC.

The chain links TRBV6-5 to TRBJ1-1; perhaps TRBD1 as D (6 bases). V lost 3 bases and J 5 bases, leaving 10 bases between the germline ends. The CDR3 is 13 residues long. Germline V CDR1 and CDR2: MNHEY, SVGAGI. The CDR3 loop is CASSYSGVTEAFF. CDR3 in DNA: TGTGCCAGCAGTTATTCAGGGGTTACTGAAGCTTTCTTT.

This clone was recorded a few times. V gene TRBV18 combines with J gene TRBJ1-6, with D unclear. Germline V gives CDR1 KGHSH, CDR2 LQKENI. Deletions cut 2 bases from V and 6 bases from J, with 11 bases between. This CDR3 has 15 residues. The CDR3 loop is CASSPIGHPNSPLHF. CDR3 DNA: TGTGCCAGCTCACCAATCGGGCACCCTAATTCACCCCTCCACTTT. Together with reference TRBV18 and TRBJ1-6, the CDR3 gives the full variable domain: NAGVMQNPRHLVRRRGQEARLRCSPMKGHSHVYWYRQLPEEGLKFMVYLQKENIIDESGMPKERFSAEFPKEGPSILRIQQVVRGDSAAYFCASSPIGHPNSPLHFGNGTRLTVT.

The CDR3, as DNA: TGCGCCAGCAGCTTGTCAGGGGGTTTGACTGAAGCTTTCTTT. Its translation is CASSLSGGLTEAFF. This chain links TRBV5-1 with TRBJ1-1, with 7 bases matching TRBD1. The CDR3 sequence is 14 residues long. Germline CDR1 and CDR2: SGHRS and YFSETQ. J gave up 5 bases and V 1 base, and 5 bases lay outside the gene matches. Variable domain in full (rest from reference TRBV5-1 and TRBJ1-1): KAGVTQTPRYLIKTRGQQVTLSCSPISGHRSVSWYQQTPGQGLQFLFEYFSETQRNKGNFPGRFSGRQFSNSRSEMNVSTLELGDSALYLCASSLSGGLTEAFFGQGTRLTVV.

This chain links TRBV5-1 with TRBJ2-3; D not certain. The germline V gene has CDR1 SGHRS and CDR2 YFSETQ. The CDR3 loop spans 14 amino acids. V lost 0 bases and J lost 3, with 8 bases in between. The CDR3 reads CASSLEQLTDTQYF. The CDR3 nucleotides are TGCGCCAGCAGCTTGGAACAGCTGACAGATACGCAGTATTTT.

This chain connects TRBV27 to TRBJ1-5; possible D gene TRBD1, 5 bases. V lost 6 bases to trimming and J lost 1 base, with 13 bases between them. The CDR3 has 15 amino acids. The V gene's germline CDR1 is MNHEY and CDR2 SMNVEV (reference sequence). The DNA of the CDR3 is TGTGCCAGCAGCAAGGGGTTACCGAGCAATCAGCCCCAGCATTTT. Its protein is CASSKGLPSNQPQHF.

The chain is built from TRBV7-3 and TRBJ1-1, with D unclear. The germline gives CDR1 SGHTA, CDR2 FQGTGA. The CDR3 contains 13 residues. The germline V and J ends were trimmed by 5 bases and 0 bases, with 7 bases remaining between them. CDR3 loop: CASSASVNTEAFF. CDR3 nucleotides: TGTGCCAGCAGCGCCTCGGTGAACACTGAAGCTTTCTTT.

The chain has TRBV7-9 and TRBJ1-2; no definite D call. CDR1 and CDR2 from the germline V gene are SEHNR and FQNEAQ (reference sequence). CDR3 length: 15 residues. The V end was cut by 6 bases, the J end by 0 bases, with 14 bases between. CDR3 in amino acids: CASSNTQGPNYGYTF. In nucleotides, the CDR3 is TGTGCCAGCAGTAACACCCAAGGGCCTAACTATGGCTACACCTTC.

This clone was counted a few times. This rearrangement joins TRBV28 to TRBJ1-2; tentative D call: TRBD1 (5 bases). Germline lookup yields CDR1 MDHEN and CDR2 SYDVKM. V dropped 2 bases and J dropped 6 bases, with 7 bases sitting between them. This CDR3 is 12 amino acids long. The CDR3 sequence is CASSLVGDGYTF. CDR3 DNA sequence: TGTGCCAGCAGTTTAGTAGGGGATGGCTACACCTTC.